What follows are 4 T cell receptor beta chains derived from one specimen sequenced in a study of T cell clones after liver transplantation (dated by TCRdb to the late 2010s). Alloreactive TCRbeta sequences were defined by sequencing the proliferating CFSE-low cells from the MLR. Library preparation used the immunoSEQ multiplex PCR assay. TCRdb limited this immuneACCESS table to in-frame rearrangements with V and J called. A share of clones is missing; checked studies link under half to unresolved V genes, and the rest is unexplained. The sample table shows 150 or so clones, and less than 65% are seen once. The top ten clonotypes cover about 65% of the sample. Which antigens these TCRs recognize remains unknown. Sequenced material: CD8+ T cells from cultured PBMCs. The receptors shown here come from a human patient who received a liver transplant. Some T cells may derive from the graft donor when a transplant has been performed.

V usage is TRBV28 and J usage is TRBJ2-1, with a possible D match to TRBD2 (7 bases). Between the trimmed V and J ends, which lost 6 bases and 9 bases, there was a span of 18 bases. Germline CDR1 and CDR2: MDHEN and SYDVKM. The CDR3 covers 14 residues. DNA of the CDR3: TGTGCCAGCAGGGCACACGGGGGCGGGAGTGAGCAGTTCTTC. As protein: CASRAHGGGSEQFF.

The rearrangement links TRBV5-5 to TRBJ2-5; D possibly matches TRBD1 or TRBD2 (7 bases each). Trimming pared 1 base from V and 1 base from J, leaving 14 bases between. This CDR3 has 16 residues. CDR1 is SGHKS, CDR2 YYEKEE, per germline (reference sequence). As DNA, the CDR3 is TGTGCCAGCAGCTTGACTCCAGGGGGGGTCCAAGAGACCCAGTACTTC. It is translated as CASSLTPGGVQETQYF.

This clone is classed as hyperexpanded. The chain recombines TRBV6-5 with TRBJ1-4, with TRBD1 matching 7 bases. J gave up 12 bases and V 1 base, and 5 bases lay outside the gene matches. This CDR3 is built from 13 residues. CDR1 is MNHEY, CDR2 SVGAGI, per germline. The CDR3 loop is CASSYLKGAELFF. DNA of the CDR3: TGTGCCAGCAGTTACTTAAAGGGGGCGGAACTGTTTTTT.

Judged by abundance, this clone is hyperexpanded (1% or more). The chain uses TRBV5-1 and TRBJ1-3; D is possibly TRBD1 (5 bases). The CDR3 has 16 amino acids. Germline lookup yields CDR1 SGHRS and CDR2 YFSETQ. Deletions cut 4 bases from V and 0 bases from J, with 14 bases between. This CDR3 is CASSGDSVSSGNTIYF. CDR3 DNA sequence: TGCGCCAGCAGCGGAGACAGTGTGAGCTCTGGAAACACCATATATTTT.